The rows below give T cell receptor beta chains drawn from one sample of a study of shared clonotypes between healthy human individuals. Libraries were prepared by immunoSEQ multiplex PCR; TCRdb keeps only in-frame clonotypes and omits some of them. The sample holds about 660,000 clones; under 80% are singletons and the top ten take under 2%. Source material: memory CD4+ T cells sorted from blood. These TCRs come from a woman in her thirties in good health. Both conserved end residues are part of each CDR3. A D gene is named only where the DNA matches it firmly. Only some rows state a clone size, as once, few, many or a class for expanded clones.

.	.	TRBV11-2	TRBJ2-1	TGTGCCAGCAGCTTTTGGTCTGCAAGCTCCTACAATGAGCAGTTCTTC	CASSFWSASSYNEQFF
.	.	TRBV2	TRBJ2-2	TGTGCCACAGCTGCATTGGCTAGCGTGATCGGGGAGCTGTTTTTT	CATAALASVIGELFF
.	.	TRBV5-1	TRBJ1-5	TGCGCCAGCAGCGTACAGGGAACCCACAGCAATCAGCCCCAGCATTTT	CASSVQGTHSNQPQHF
.	TRBD1	TRBV28	TRBJ1-1	TGTGCCAGCAATATGGCTGGTCAGGGGGGAATTAGCACTGAAGCTTTCTTT	CASNMAGQGGISTEAFF
.	.	TRBV7-9	TRBJ1-2	TGTGCCAGCAGCTCAAACCGGAGGCAGGGGTTCGGCTACACCTTC	CASSSNRRQGFGYTF
.	TRBD2	TRBV4-1	TRBJ2-1	TGCGCCAGCAGCCGAAGCGGGAGGGGTGACGGCAATGAGCAGTTCTTC	CASSRSGRGDGNEQFF
.	TRBD2	TRBV28	TRBJ2-1	TGTGCCAGCAGTTCCCAATTTCGGGGGAGGGCGGTGGCCCCCTACAATGAGCAGTTCTTC	CASSSQFRGRAVAPYNEQFF
.	.	TRBV29-1	TRBJ2-2	TGCAGCGTTCGGATACTCTCGAACACCGGGGAGCTGTTTTTT	CSVRILSNTGELFF
.	.	TRBV7-9	TRBJ2-6	TGTGCCAGCAGCTTTCTTACCACTTCTGGGGCCAACGTCCTGACTTTC	CASSFLTTSGANVLTF
.	TRBD2	TRBV28	TRBJ2-2	TGTGCCAGCAGCCTCACTAGCGGAGCGAACACCGGGGAGCTGTTTTTT	CASSLTSGANTGELFF
.	TRBD2	TRBV18	TRBJ2-7	TGTGCCAGCTCTCAATTACCCGGGACTAGCGGAGAGTACGAGCAGTACTTC	CASSQLPGTSGEYEQYF
.	TRBD1	TRBV7-8	TRBJ2-1	TGTGCCAGCAGCTTAAGGGACAGGGTACTCGGAGAGCAGTTCTTC	CASSLRDRVLGEQFF
.	.	TRBV2	TRBJ1-3	TGTGCCAGCCTTGCTGGAAACACCATATATTTT	CASLAGNTIYF
.	.	TRBV6-1	TRBJ1-3	TGTGCCAGCACTCTGGACGCCTTCCAGGGAAACACCATATATTTT	CASTLDAFQGNTIYF
.	.	TRBV4-2	TRBJ1-1	TGTGCCAGCAGCCAGGCACGGGGGAACACTGAAGCTTTCTTT	CASSQARGNTEAFF
.	.	TRBV28	TRBJ2-7	TGTGCCAGCAGTTTTGGCCCTGGCGAGGGGCGAGAGCAGTACTTC	CASSFGPGEGREQYF
.	.	TRBV6-1	TRBJ1-4	TGTGCCAGCAGTGAAGCATCCCCGGGGATGAAACTGTTTTTT	CASSEASPGMKLFF
.	TRBD1	TRBV5-1	TRBJ1-2	TGCGCCAGCAGCGTCCAAGGACAGGGAACTGTTGGCTACACCTTC	CASSVQGQGTVGYTF
.	.	TRBV14	TRBJ2-7	TGTGCCAGCAGCCAAGATTGGCGGGAAACGCAGTACTTC	CASSQDWRETQYF
.	.	TRBV11-2	TRBJ2-3	TGTGCCAGCAGCCCACAAGGGCTAGGGACGGCAGATACGCAGTATTTT	CASSPQGLGTADTQYF
few	.	TRBV6-1	TRBJ1-1	TGTGCCAGCGCCTCCCGAGCTTTCTTT	CASASRAFF
.	.	TRBV7-2	TRBJ1-5	TGTGCCAGCAGCTTAGACTATCAGCCCCAGCATTTT	CASSLDYQPQHF
.	TRBD1	TRBV7-9	TRBJ2-7	TGTGCCAGCAGCCCCCCGACAGGGGCAAGGTACGAGCAGTACTTC	CASSPPTGARYEQYF
.	.	TRBV28	TRBJ2-7	TGTGCCAGCAGTTTGAACCTGGGGGAGCAGTACTTC	CASSLNLGEQYF